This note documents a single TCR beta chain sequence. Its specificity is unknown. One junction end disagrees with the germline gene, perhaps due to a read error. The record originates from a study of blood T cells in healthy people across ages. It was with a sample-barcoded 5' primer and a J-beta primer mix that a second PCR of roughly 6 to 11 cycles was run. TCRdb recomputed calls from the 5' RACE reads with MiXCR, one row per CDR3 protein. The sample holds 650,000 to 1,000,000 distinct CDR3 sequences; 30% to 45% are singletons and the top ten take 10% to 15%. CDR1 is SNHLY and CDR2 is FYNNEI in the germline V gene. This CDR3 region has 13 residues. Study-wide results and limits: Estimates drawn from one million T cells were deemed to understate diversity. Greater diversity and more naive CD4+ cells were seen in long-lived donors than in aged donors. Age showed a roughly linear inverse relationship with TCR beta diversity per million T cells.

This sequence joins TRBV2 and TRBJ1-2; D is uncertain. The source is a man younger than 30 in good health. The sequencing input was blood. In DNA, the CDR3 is TGTGCCAGCAGTGATGGCGGCCGCTATGGCCACACCTTC. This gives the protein CASSDGGRYGHTF.